The sequence of this T cell receptor beta chain was determined in a study of cytomegalovirus exposure and HLA in healthy donors. Sequencing used immunoSEQ multiplex PCR; TCRdb keeps in-frame clones, though not all of them. The sample has about 110,000 clones; approximately 86% are singletons. This CDR3 has 16 residues. Trimming shortened V by 2 bases and J by 0 bases, and 14 bases separated the two germline ends. Germline V gene data show CDR1 as GTSNPN and CDR2 as SVGIG (reference sequence). Sequenced input: PBMCs. The chain couples TRBV30 to TRBJ2-1; no firm D call. The clonotype comes from a woman under 30 in good health and CMV-seronegative. The CDR3 reads CAWSPALLSSYNEQFF. The CDR3 DNA is TGTGCCTGGAGTCCTGCTCTTTTGAGCTCCTACAATGAGCAGTTCTTC.